The text below deals with one TCR beta chain. No infections or other immune events were documented during collection. Clones were sequenced by immunoSEQ multiplex PCR, and TCRdb holds only the in-frame ones, with some missing. Among around 130,000 clones listed, 86% were seen once. The sample is drawn from a study of identifying expanded T cells in peripheral blood. Germline V gene sequence: CDR1 KGHSH, CDR2 LQKENI. CDR3 length: 16 residues. Trimming removed 3 bases from V and 3 bases from J; junction bases left unmatched: 6. The sample consisted of blood. This TCR was sampled from a person aged 18-70 years in good health. The V call is TRBV18, the J call TRBJ1-4; 8 bases fit TRBD1. CDR3 DNA: TGTGCCAGCTCACCTCAGGGGGCGAGAGCTAATGAAAAACTGTTTTTT. The encoded protein is CASSPQGARANEKLFF. Based on the CDR3 plus reference TRBV18 and TRBJ1-4, the full variable domain is NAGVMQNPRHLVRRRGQEARLRCSPMKGHSHVYWYRQLPEEGLKFMVYLQKENIIDESGMPKERFSAEFPKEGPSILRIQQVVRGDSAAYFCASSPQGARANEKLFFGSGTQLSVL.